These 27 T cell receptor beta chains came from one sample sequenced in a study of shared T cell receptors in the human thymus. Repertoires were generated with immunoSEQ multiplex PCR, while TCRdb's copy carries only in-frame clones and drops some. This table holds approximately 400,000 clones, 95% found once. Source material: thymocytes. The receptors originated from a human donor.

The chain is built from TRBV4-3 and TRBJ1-1; no clear D gene. CDR1 LGHNA and CDR2 YSLEER come from the germline V gene. Trimming cost V 0 bases and J 5 bases, with 16 bases left between them. The CDR3 consists of 16 residues. Here the CDR3 reads CASSQDPWEGRTEAFF. CDR3 bases: TGCGCCAGCAGCCAAGATCCCTGGGAAGGGCGGACTGAAGCTTTCTTT.

The chain has TRBV27 and TRBJ2-7, with a possible D match to TRBD2 (5 bases). CDR3 length: 15 amino acids. V lost 7 bases to trimming and J lost 5 bases, with 21 bases between them. Germline V gene sequence: CDR1 MNHEY, CDR2 SMNVEV (reference sequence). The CDR3 region has the DNA TGTGCCAGCATTCCCCAAGACCGAGGGCTGAACGAGCAGTACTTC. Its protein is CASIPQDRGLNEQYF.

This rearrangement joins TRBV14 to TRBJ2-2; D is undetermined. V gave up 0 bases and J gave up 3 bases, with 11 bases separating them. Germline CDR1 is SGHDN and CDR2 is FVKESK. The CDR3 has 16 residues. The CDR3 DNA is TGTGCCAGCAGCCAAGACTTGCAGCTCGACACCGGGGAGCTGTTTTTT. Its protein product is CASSQDLQLDTGELFF.

This chain connects TRBV2 to TRBJ1-5, with D unclear. Trimming stripped 3 bases from V and 6 bases from J, with 18 bases between. Germline-derived CDR1 and CDR2 are SNHLY and FYNNEI. This CDR3 is built from 16 residues. The CDR3 coding sequence is TGTGCCAGCAGTGAGAGGGAGTTTAAGAGTGGTCAGCCCCAGCATTTT. Protein: CASSEREFKSGQPQHF.

This chain connects TRBV25-1 to TRBJ1-2, with a possible D match to TRBD1 (5 bases). Germline V CDR1 and CDR2: MGHDK, SYGVNS. This CDR3 contains 13 residues. Trimming took off 1 base at V and 4 bases at J, with 7 bases between the two ends. The CDR3 region is CASSEWGPYGYTF. CDR3 bases: TGTGCCAGCAGTGAATGGGGACCCTATGGCTACACCTTC.

This clone was detected once. The rearrangement joins TRBV5-1 to TRBJ2-1; D call uncertain. With 2 bases removed from V and 7 bases from J, the gap between germline ends came to 7 bases. Germline V gene sequence: CDR1 SGHRS, CDR2 YFSETQ. The CDR3 is made up of 12 amino acids. The CDR3 coding sequence is TGCGCCAGCAGCTTCACAGAAAATGAGCAGTTCTTC. Amino acid sequence: CASSFTENEQFF.

The chain combines TRBV15 with TRBJ2-7, with D perhaps given as TRBD1 or TRBD2 (5 bases each). This CDR3 contains 16 residues. Trimming left V 5 bases short and J 2 bases short, with 19 bases between. Germline CDR1 and CDR2: LNHNV and YYDKDF (reference sequence). In DNA form, the CDR3 reads TGTGCCACCAGCGGGAACCCCCGGGACGGGCCCTACGAGCAGTACTTC. It specifies CATSGNPRDGPYEQYF.

This sequence joins TRBV6-1 and TRBJ1-2; D remains ambiguous. CDR1 and CDR2 from the germline V gene are MNHNS and SASEGT. V was shortened by 4 bases and J by 3 bases, with 6 bases between the two germline ends. The CDR3 totals 12 residues. The CDR3 protein is CASSGHHYGYTF. The CDR3 coding sequence is TGTGCCAGCAGTGGACACCACTATGGCTACACCTTC.

J is TRBJ2-5 and V is TRBV15; the match to TRBD1 covers 7 bases. The CDR3 has 14 residues. Looked up from germline, CDR1 is LNHNV and CDR2 is YYDKDF (reference sequence). Germline trimming cut 1 base from V and 2 bases from J; bases unmatched to any gene: 1. CDR3: CATSRVQGQETQYF. As DNA, the CDR3 is TGTGCCACCAGCAGAGTACAGGGGCAAGAGACCCAGTACTTC. The complete variable domain, with remaining parts taken from reference TRBV15 and TRBJ2-5, reads DAMVIQNPRYQVTQFGKPVTLSCSQTLNHNVMYWYQQKSSQAPKLLFHYYDKDFNNEADTPDNFQSRRPNTSFCFLDIRSPGLGDTAMYLCATSRVQGQETQYFGPGTRLLVL.

The chain employs TRBV28 and TRBJ1-3, with D possibly being TRBD1 (5 bases). V was pared by 3 bases and J by 2 bases, with 17 bases between. CDR1 is MDHEN and CDR2 is SYDVKM in the germline V gene. The CDR3 is 17 amino acids. CDR3 DNA: TGTGCCAGCAGTTTTTCCGGACCCCAGGGAACTGGAAACACCATATATTTT. Its translation is CASSFSGPQGTGNTIYF.

V gene TRBV7-2 combines with J gene TRBJ2-3, with 10 positions matching TRBD2. J lost 5 bases, V lost 5 bases, and 13 bases had no gene match. CDR1 and CDR2 (germline): SGHTA, FQGNSA. The CDR3 has 17 residues. The CDR3 sequence: CASSGRRSGRAGDTQYF. In DNA, the CDR3 is TGTGCCAGCAGCGGCCGACGGAGCGGGAGGGCCGGAGATACGCAGTATTTT.

The chain recombines TRBV5-6 with TRBJ1-5; D is possibly TRBD1 (6 bases). The CDR3 spans 15 residues. Germline V gene sequence: CDR1 SGHDT, CDR2 YYEEEE. V was pared by 0 bases and J by 3 bases, with 10 bases between. CDR3 sequence reads: CASSLGQAYNQPQHF. DNA of the CDR3: TGTGCCAGCAGCTTGGGACAGGCGTACAATCAGCCCCAGCATTTT.

The gene calls are TRBV14 and TRBJ2-2, with a weak D call TRBD2 (6 bases). The length of the CDR3 is 15 residues. V lost 3 bases, J lost 2 bases, and 10 bases lay in between. CDR1 is SGHDN and CDR2 is FVKESK in the germline V gene. The CDR3 nucleotides are TGTGCCAGCAGCCATGTCGGGAGAAACACCGGGGAGCTGTTTTTT. This translates into CASSHVGRNTGELFF.

V gene TRBV21-1 combines with J gene TRBJ2-7; TRBD1, the D gene given by the table, was not confirmed from the DNA. TRBV21-1 is marked as a pseudogene. The CDR3 is 16 residues long. The CDR3 region has the DNA TGTGCCAGCAGCAAAGTAGGTGGACAGGGGGTTACCGAGCAGTACTTC. Residues: CASSKVGGQGVTEQYF.

The genes are TRBV12-5 and TRBJ2-5, with D unclear. Trimming pared 0 bases from V and 5 bases from J, leaving 16 bases between. The CDR3 contains 16 residues. CDR1 is LGHNT, CDR2 FRNRAP, per germline. The CDR3 coding sequence is TGTGCTAGTGGTTTGGTACTAATCTACCCGAGGGAGACCCAGTACTTC. It encodes CASGLVLIYPRETQYF.

In its sample, this clone was seen once. The rearrangement uses TRBV28 and TRBJ2-1; TRBD1 agrees at 7 bases. V gave up 3 bases and J gave up 4 bases; unmatched junction bases: 6. The CDR3 is 15 residues long. The V gene's germline CDR1 is MDHEN and CDR2 SYDVKM. CDR3 sequence: CASSFWDRYYNEQFF. In DNA form, the CDR3 reads TGTGCCAGCAGTTTCTGGGACAGATATTACAATGAGCAGTTCTTC.

The J gene is TRBJ2-7, the V gene TRBV5-1; TRBD2 matches 12 bases. V lost 4 bases and J lost 4; bases outside the gene matches: 9. CDR3 length: 16 residues. Germline assignment: CDR1 SGHRS and CDR2 YFSETQ. The CDR3, as DNA: TGCGCCAGCAGCCACGTTTTGGGGACTAGCGGGTACGAGCAGTACTTC. This encodes CASSHVLGTSGYEQYF.

This chain links TRBV28 with TRBJ2-5; 9 bases are shared with TRBD2. With 3 bases clipped from V and 2 bases from J, the junction kept 7 bases outside the gene matches. The germline CDR1 and CDR2 sequences are MDHEN and SYDVKM. This CDR3 has 16 amino acids. This chain's CDR3 is CASSLTGLAPQETQYF. The CDR3 coding sequence is TGTGCCAGCAGTTTGACGGGACTAGCCCCACAAGAGACCCAGTACTTC.

CDR3: CASSPPGVYQFF. CDR3 nucleotide sequence: TGTGCCAGCAGCCCCCCCGGGGTCTATCAGTTCTTC. V is TRBV7-9 and J is TRBJ2-1; weak D call: TRBD2 (5 bases). V was pared by 5 bases and J by 13 bases, with 15 bases between. This CDR3 is built from 12 residues. CDR1 and CDR2 (germline): SEHNR, FQNEAQ (reference sequence).

This chain connects TRBV5-1 to TRBJ2-1; TRBD2 might be the D (6 bases). Germline assignment: CDR1 SGHRS and CDR2 YFSETQ. CDR3 length: 15 residues. Between the trimmed V and J ends, which lost 4 bases and 7 bases, there was a span of 18 bases. The CDR3 sequence: CASSMIKRVRNEQFF. The DNA for the CDR3 is TGCGCCAGCAGCATGATCAAGCGGGTGAGGAATGAGCAGTTCTTC.

The chain has TRBV11-2 and TRBJ2-7; D gene ambiguous. In germline, CDR1 is SGHAT, CDR2 FQNNGV. The CDR3 length is 14 residues. V lost 0 bases and J 6 bases, leaving 12 bases between the germline ends. The CDR3 DNA reads as TGTGCCAGCAGCTTAGAGGCTCCGGTGGGCGAGCAGTACTTC. It yields the protein CASSLEAPVGEQYF.

The rearrangement joins TRBV11-1 to TRBJ1-1; 9 bases fit TRBD1. Germline lookup yields CDR1 SGHAT and CDR2 FQDESV (reference sequence). CDR3 length equals 17 residues. V was clipped by 5 bases and J by 1 base; unmatched bases: 11. The CDR3 loop reads CASSEFQGQGRNTEAFF. CDR3 in DNA: TGTGCCAGCAGCGAGTTCCAGGGACAGGGTCGGAACACTGAAGCTTTCTTT.

The V gene is TRBV27, the J gene TRBJ2-7; tentative D call: TRBD1 (6 bases). The CDR3 covers 18 residues. Per germline, CDR1 MNHEY and CDR2 SMNVEV (reference sequence). With 5 bases removed from V and 2 bases from J, the gap between germline ends came to 25 bases. The CDR3 is CASSPQDRSVRVTYEQYF. The CDR3 DNA follows: TGTGCCAGCAGTCCTCAGGACAGATCGGTAAGGGTAACCTACGAGCAGTACTTC.

J is TRBJ2-7 and V is TRBV29-1; D might be TRBD2 (5 bases). Germline V lookup: CDR1 SQVTM, CDR2 ANQGSEA. There are 11 residues in the CDR3. The V end lost 2 bases, the J end lost 6 bases, and 8 bases lay between the germline ends. For the CDR3, the DNA is TGCAGCGTTGAATTAGGAGGCGAGCAGTACTTC. Amino acids: CSVELGGEQYF.

The chain recombines TRBV5-6 with TRBJ2-2, with 8 bases matching TRBD1. J gave up 5 bases and V 1 base, and 10 bases lay outside the gene matches. The CDR3 covers 17 residues. Germline V gives CDR1 SGHDT, CDR2 YYEEEE. The CDR3 DNA sequence: TGTGCCAGCAGCTTGAAGGGGGCCAGGGGGCTAACCGGGGAGCTGTTTTTT. Protein: CASSLKGARGLTGELFF. Combining the CDR3 with reference TRBV5-6 and TRBJ2-2 gives the whole variable domain DAGVTQSPTHLIKTRGQQVTLRCSPKSGHDTVSWYQQALGQGPQFIFQYYEEEERQRGNFPDRFSGHQFPNYSSELNVNALLLGDSALYLCASSLKGARGLTGELFFGEGSRLTVL.

This rearrangement joins TRBV27 to TRBJ2-1; a possible D gene is TRBD2 (6 bases). The CDR3 contains 14 residues. Deletions cut 7 bases from V and 8 bases from J, with 18 bases between. Germline CDR1 reads MNHEY; CDR2 reads SMNVEV (reference sequence). CDR3 DNA sequence: TGTGCCAGCACTAACAAGGCGGGGAGCGATGAGCAGTTCTTC. Protein product: CASTNKAGSDEQFF.

The CDR3 is CASSQDGGAVTEAFF. CDR3 nucleotides: TGCGCCAGCAGCCAAGATGGGGGCGCGGTCACTGAAGCTTTCTTT. This sequence joins TRBV4-1 and TRBJ1-1; the D gene is possibly TRBD1 (6 bases). The germline gives CDR1 MGHRA, CDR2 YSYEKL. The CDR3 totals 15 residues. V was shortened by 0 bases and J by 4 bases, with 12 bases between the two germline ends.